This TCR beta chain is drawn from a study of Tregs in tolerant kidney transplant recipients. Broader study findings: The small number of patients limits these findings pending further validation. Antigen-driven expansion was suggested because donor-specific Tregs expanded more than all Tregs in tolerant patients. The most relevant donor-specific Treg TCRbeta repertoire apparently came from expansion with activated donor B cells.

Mixed chimerism was transient after nonmyeloablative marrow transplants from related graft donors. Regarding this clone: The antigen is not known. With the read ending 3 residues before the CDR3 end, the germline J gene is used to fill in that end.

Produced via immunoSEQ multiplex PCR; TCRdb's table is partial and in-frame only. The clone table shows tens of thousands of clones, with the ten largest holding approximately 1.9%. The germline V gene has CDR1 SQVTM and CDR2 ANQGSEA. This CDR3 is 13 amino acids long. The V gene lost 5 bases and the J gene lost 4 bases, with 14 bases spanning the gap. This TCR derives from a human patient who received a combined kidney and bone marrow transplant. The T cells may partly be graft donor cells. The V and J genes are TRBV29-1 and TRBJ1-2; no firm D call. Here the sequenced sample was CD4+ T cells from blood (PBMCs), taken 24 months after the transplant. The CDR3 DNA, read in part, is TGCAGCGTTTCACAGTCAGGAGGCTATGGC. Translating gives CSVSQSGGYG. The entire CDR3 is CSVSQSGGYGYTF.